These 29 T cell receptor beta chains were sequenced from one sample in a study of CD8 T cells in ankylosing spondylitis. Study-wide points: Ankylosing spondylitis blood appeared to carry a characteristic TCR beta motif of seven to nine highly homologous variants.

TCRdb called the 5' RACE reads again in MiXCR, with one record for every CDR3 protein. The sample carries approximately 520,000 distinct CDR3 sequences, about 5.7% recorded once. No antigen is known for these receptors. The specimen was blood, either unsorted or a sorted T cell fraction (not recorded which). The receptors originated from a male donor with ankylosing spondylitis.

This clonotype was observed a few times. CDR3 sequence: CASSRSQHNEQFF. CDR3 sequence (DNA): TGTGCCAGCAGCCGCTCTCAGCACAATGAGCAGTTCTTC. The chain recombines TRBV6-6 with TRBJ2-1; D is ambiguous. CDR3 length equals 13 residues. The ends were cut back, 6 bases at V and 5 bases at J, with 11 bases in the middle. From germline, CDR1 is MNHNY and CDR2 SVGAGI (reference sequence).

There are many counts of this clonotype. The germline gene is not matched at one end of the junction; a read error may be the cause. J is TRBJ1-5 and V is TRBV12-3 or TRBV12-4, with TRBD1 identical over 11 bases. The CDR3 has 14 residues. CDR3 sequence reads: CASRLGTGGKPQHF. In DNA form, the CDR3 reads TGTGCCAGCAGATTAGGGACAGGGGGAAAGCCCCAGCATTTT.

V and J are TRBV4-3 and TRBJ2-7; 15 nucleotides match TRBD2. The CDR3 length is 16 residues. Germline trimming cut 5 bases from V and 2 bases from J; bases unmatched to any gene: 4. Germline V lookup: CDR1 LGHNA, CDR2 YSLEER. This CDR3 is CASSAGLAGGAYEQYF. The CDR3 bases are TGCGCCAGCAGCGCCGGACTAGCGGGAGGGGCCTACGAGCAGTACTTC.

This clonotype showed up many times. The V call is TRBV7-2, the J call TRBJ1-1; perhaps TRBD1 as D (5 bases). Germline CDR1 SGHTA, CDR2 FQGNSA. The length of the CDR3 is 13 residues. Trimming removed 0 bases from V and 11 bases from J, with 13 bases in between. CDR3 amino acids: CASSLAEGGTAFF. CDR3 coding DNA: TGTGCCAGCAGCTTAGCGGAAGGAGGGACGGCTTTCTTT.

The chain joins TRBV11-3 to TRBJ2-1, with D hard to call. Trimming took off 1 base at V and 4 bases at J, with 11 bases between the two ends. CDR1 and CDR2 (germline): SGHNT, YENEEA. The CDR3 has 15 residues. In nucleotides, the CDR3 is TGTGCCAGCAGCTTAGTCCCTTTACCTTACAATGAGCAGTTCTTC. Translating gives CASSLVPLPYNEQFF.

The rearrangement joins TRBV27 to TRBJ2-7; 13 bases align to TRBD2. Trimming cost V 3 bases and J 7 bases; bases outside gene matches: 12. Germline CDR1 and CDR2: MNHEY and SMNVEV (reference sequence). The CDR3 spans 17 residues. CDR3 residues: CASSFMGLAGRAQEQYF. DNA of the CDR3: TGTGCCAGCAGTTTTATGGGACTAGCGGGGCGGGCGCAGGAGCAGTACTTC.

On this clonotype: This may arise from a read error, as a much more abundant clone is one base away. The genes are TRBV7-3 and TRBJ2-1; maybe TRBD1 (5 bases). Germline V gene sequence: CDR1 SGHTA, CDR2 FQGTGA. The length of the CDR3 is 15 residues. CDR3 DNA: TGTGCCAACAGCTTAAGGGGAACAGAATACAATGAGCAGTTCTTC. The encoded protein is CANSLRGTEYNEQFF.

This clonotype was observed many times. This chain joins TRBV10-3 and TRBJ1-2; the D gene is possibly TRBD1 (6 bases). This CDR3 contains 16 residues. V was trimmed by 6 bases and J by 6 bases, leaving 23 bases between them. The germline V gene has CDR1 ENHRY and CDR2 SYGVKD. CDR3 region: CAIRARDTPPDDGYTF. As DNA, the CDR3 is TGTGCCATCAGAGCCCGGGACACCCCCCCGGACGATGGCTACACCTTC.

The genes are TRBV28 and TRBJ2-3; 8 bases map to TRBD1. Germline V gene data show CDR1 as MDHEN and CDR2 as SYDVKM. With 5 bases clipped from V and 6 bases from J, the junction kept 10 bases outside the gene matches. The CDR3 spans 15 residues. For the CDR3, the DNA is TGTGCCAGCAGTATGACAGGGGCCCAGGGTGATACGCAGTATTTT. It translates to CASSMTGAQGDTQYF.

Only a few counts were recorded for this clonotype. CDR3: CASSLEASGGALQTQYF. For the CDR3, the DNA is TGCGCCAGCAGCTTGGAGGCTAGCGGGGGGGCCTTACAGACCCAGTACTTC. This chain connects TRBV5-1 to TRBJ2-5; 12 bases agree with TRBD2. J was trimmed by 6 bases and V by 0 bases; bases with no gene match: 9. The germline V gene has CDR1 SGHRS and CDR2 YFSETQ. There are 17 residues in the CDR3.

This clonotype was counted ten times or more. This rearrangement joins TRBV7-9 to TRBJ1-6, with TRBD1 identical over 9 bases. Germline assignment: CDR1 SEHNR and CDR2 FQNEAQ (reference sequence). The CDR3 totals 16 residues. This CDR3 is CAFLGGQGTSGSPLHF. CDR3 coding DNA: TGTGCTTTTTTAGGGGGACAGGGAACATCTGGCTCACCCCTCCACTTT.

This clonotype was counted at least ten times. This rearrangement joins TRBV5-1 to TRBJ2-1, with a possible D match to TRBD2 (6 bases). The V end lost 7 bases, the J end lost 0 bases, and 14 bases lay between the germline ends. Germline CDR1 is SGHRS and CDR2 is YFSETQ. The CDR3 loop spans 15 amino acids. This chain's CDR3 is CASAPSASSYNEQFF. The CDR3 DNA is TGCGCCAGCGCCCCTAGCGCGAGCTCCTACAATGAGCAGTTCTTC.

This clonotype was counted ten times or more. The chain uses TRBV12-3 or TRBV12-4 and TRBJ1-5; D is unresolved. Between the trimmed V and J ends, which lost 2 bases and 0 bases, there was a span of 5 bases. The CDR3 extends over 14 amino acids. In DNA, the CDR3 is TGTGCCAGCAGTTTAATATATAGCAATCAGCCCCAGCATTTT. Translating it yields CASSLIYSNQPQHF.

This clonotype was seen many times. The chain combines TRBV7-2 with TRBJ2-7; D might be TRBD2 (5 bases). Looked up from germline, CDR1 is SGHTA and CDR2 is FQGNSA. CDR3 length: 13 residues. Trimming removed 8 bases from V and 1 base from J, with 12 bases in between. The CDR3 coding sequence is TGTGCCAGCGGAGGCACTCAATCCTACGAGCAGTACTTC. It is translated as CASGGTQSYEQYF.

Many counts were recorded for this clonotype. The V call is TRBV20-1, the J call TRBJ2-1; D not certain. Looked up from germline, CDR1 is DFQATT and CDR2 is SNEGSKA (reference sequence). The CDR3 consists of 15 residues. V was trimmed by 3 bases and J by 5 bases, leaving 17 bases between them. This CDR3 reads CSASPHHHRDNEQFF. Written as DNA, the CDR3 is TGCAGTGCTAGCCCTCATCACCATCGGGACAATGAGCAGTTCTTC.

The sample holds many counts of this clonotype. The rearrangement links TRBV10-3 to TRBJ2-7, with D unclear. CDR3 length equals 13 residues. Trimming shortened V by 3 bases and J by 0 bases, and 6 bases separated the two germline ends. Germline assignment: CDR1 ENHRY and CDR2 SYGVKD. The CDR3 protein is CAISDSSSYEQYF. The CDR3 nucleotides are TGTGCCATCAGTGACTCGAGCTCCTACGAGCAGTACTTC.

Many counts were recorded for this clonotype. The chain uses TRBV20-1 and TRBJ2-2; D not certain. CDR1 and CDR2 from the germline V gene are DFQATT and SNEGSKA (reference sequence). This CDR3 has 11 residues. V dropped 3 bases and J dropped 7 bases, with 6 bases sitting between them. CDR3 loop: CSARWDGELFF. The CDR3 DNA is TGCAGTGCTAGGTGGGACGGGGAGCTGTTTTTT.

This clonotype has at least ten counts. The rearrangement links TRBV12-3 or TRBV12-4 to TRBJ1-2; 8 bases are a match to TRBD1. Losses at the gene ends were 6 bases for V and 10 bases for J; bases not matched to a gene: 10. This CDR3 is built from 13 residues. CDR3 nucleotides: TGTGCCAGCAGCGCCGGGACAGGTCTATCCTACACCTTC. It is translated as CASSAGTGLSYTF.

This clonotype has at least ten counts. The junction differs from germline at one of its ends, possibly a read error. J is TRBJ2-1 and V is TRBV4-2, with TRBD2 as a possible D gene (6 bases). The CDR3 sequence is 15 residues long. Germline assignment: CDR1 LGHNA and CDR2 YNFKEQ. The CDR3, as DNA: TGTGCCAGCAGCCAAGATCTTCTAGGACGGCGGGAAAGGGTCTTC. Translating gives CASSQDLLGRRERVF.

In this sample, this clonotype turned up many times. The chain is built from TRBV29-1 and TRBJ2-7; 7 nucleotides agree with TRBD2. Germline V lookup: CDR1 SQVTM, CDR2 ANQGSEA. V shed 5 bases and J 2 bases; nucleotides not matched to a gene: 9. This CDR3 region has 14 residues. DNA for the CDR3: TGCAGCGTTTCGGTTGGGGCGGGAGCCTACGAGCAGTACTTC. Residues: CSVSVGAGAYEQYF.

In this sample, this clonotype turned up many times. The CDR3 region is CASSFYSGSYGYTF. CDR3 bases: TGTGCCAGCAGTTTTTATAGCGGCTCTTATGGCTACACCTTC. The rearrangement links TRBV6-5 to TRBJ1-2; D call uncertain. The germline CDR1 and CDR2 sequences are MNHEY and SVGAGI. V was trimmed by 4 bases and J by 5 bases, leaving 14 bases between them. The CDR3 contains 14 residues.

This clonotype was seen repeatedly, ten times or more. The CDR3 DNA reads as TGCAGTGCTCCTAGGACAGGGCGAGATTCACCCCTCCACTTT. Its translation: CSAPRTGRDSPLHF. The chain combines TRBV20-1 with TRBJ1-6; 8 bases align to TRBD1. The germline V gene encodes CDR1 DFQATT and CDR2 SNEGSKA (reference sequence). V shed 5 bases, J shed 8 bases, and the junction held 8 bases outside the gene matches. This CDR3 is built from 14 residues.

This clonotype has at least ten counts. Germline and junction disagree at one end, which may indicate a read error. The rearrangement uses TRBV29-1 and TRBJ2-7; D possibly corresponds to TRBD1 (6 bases). Germline CDR1 SQVTM, CDR2 ANQGSEA. This CDR3 is 9 amino acids long. CDR3 amino acids: CSVEVTGNF. The CDR3 nucleotides read TGCAGCGTTGAAGTAACAGGGAACTTC.

This clonotype came up many times. V and J are TRBV4-3 and TRBJ2-3; D gene uncertain. The germline gives CDR1 LGHNA, CDR2 YSLEER. The V end lost 0 bases, the J end lost 0 bases, and 4 bases lay between the germline ends. This CDR3 region has 14 residues. CDR3 in DNA: TGCGCCAGCAGCCAAGATGATAGCACAGATACGCAGTATTTT. Protein: CASSQDDSTDTQYF.

This clonotype has a count of ten or more. The chain uses TRBV29-1 and TRBJ2-7; a weak D match, TRBD2 (6 bases). V lost 4 bases to trimming and J lost 3 bases, with 10 bases between them. This CDR3 comprises 12 residues. CDR1 is SQVTM, CDR2 ANQGSEA, per germline. The CDR3 loop reads CSVGAEGYEQYF. DNA of the CDR3: TGCAGCGTTGGGGCGGAGGGCTACGAGCAGTACTTC.

This clonotype came up many times. CDR3 sequence (DNA): TGTGCCACCAGTGCCCTTGACGGGAGCTCCTACAATGAGCAGTTCTTC. This gives the protein CATSALDGSSYNEQFF. The chain employs TRBV24-1 and TRBJ2-1, with D perhaps TRBD2 (6 bases). The V gene lost 5 bases and the J gene lost 0 bases, with 13 bases spanning the gap. The CDR3 sequence is 16 residues long. Germline-derived CDR1 and CDR2 are KGHDR and SFDVKD.

The rearrangement uses TRBV11-2 and TRBJ2-5; D is unclear. Germline CDR1 SGHAT, CDR2 FQNNGV. This CDR3 region has 20 residues. Trimming pared 0 bases from V and 1 base from J, leaving 24 bases between. The CDR3: CASSLDGGNPGYPSQETQYF. The CDR3 DNA reads TGTGCCAGCAGCTTAGATGGCGGTAACCCCGGATACCCCTCCCAAGAGACCCAGTACTTC.

This clonotype was seen at least ten times. The J gene is TRBJ1-2, the V gene TRBV20-1, with D maybe TRBD1 (5 bases). CDR1 is DFQATT, CDR2 SNEGSKA, per germline (reference sequence). The CDR3 extends over 15 amino acids. V lost 0 bases and J lost 8, with 19 bases in between. The CDR3 bases are TGCAGTGCTAGAGACGCCAGCGGGGGTCTGGACGGCTACACCTTC. Its protein is CSARDASGGLDGYTF.

This clonotype was counted many times. CDR3 in amino acids: CASSLTDLTDTQYF. DNA of the CDR3: TGCGCCAGCAGCTTGACGGACCTGACAGATACGCAGTATTTT. The chain joins TRBV5-1 to TRBJ2-3; D unresolved. V was trimmed by 1 base and J by 3 bases, leaving 9 bases between them. The CDR3 totals 14 residues. The germline V gene encodes CDR1 SGHRS and CDR2 YFSETQ.